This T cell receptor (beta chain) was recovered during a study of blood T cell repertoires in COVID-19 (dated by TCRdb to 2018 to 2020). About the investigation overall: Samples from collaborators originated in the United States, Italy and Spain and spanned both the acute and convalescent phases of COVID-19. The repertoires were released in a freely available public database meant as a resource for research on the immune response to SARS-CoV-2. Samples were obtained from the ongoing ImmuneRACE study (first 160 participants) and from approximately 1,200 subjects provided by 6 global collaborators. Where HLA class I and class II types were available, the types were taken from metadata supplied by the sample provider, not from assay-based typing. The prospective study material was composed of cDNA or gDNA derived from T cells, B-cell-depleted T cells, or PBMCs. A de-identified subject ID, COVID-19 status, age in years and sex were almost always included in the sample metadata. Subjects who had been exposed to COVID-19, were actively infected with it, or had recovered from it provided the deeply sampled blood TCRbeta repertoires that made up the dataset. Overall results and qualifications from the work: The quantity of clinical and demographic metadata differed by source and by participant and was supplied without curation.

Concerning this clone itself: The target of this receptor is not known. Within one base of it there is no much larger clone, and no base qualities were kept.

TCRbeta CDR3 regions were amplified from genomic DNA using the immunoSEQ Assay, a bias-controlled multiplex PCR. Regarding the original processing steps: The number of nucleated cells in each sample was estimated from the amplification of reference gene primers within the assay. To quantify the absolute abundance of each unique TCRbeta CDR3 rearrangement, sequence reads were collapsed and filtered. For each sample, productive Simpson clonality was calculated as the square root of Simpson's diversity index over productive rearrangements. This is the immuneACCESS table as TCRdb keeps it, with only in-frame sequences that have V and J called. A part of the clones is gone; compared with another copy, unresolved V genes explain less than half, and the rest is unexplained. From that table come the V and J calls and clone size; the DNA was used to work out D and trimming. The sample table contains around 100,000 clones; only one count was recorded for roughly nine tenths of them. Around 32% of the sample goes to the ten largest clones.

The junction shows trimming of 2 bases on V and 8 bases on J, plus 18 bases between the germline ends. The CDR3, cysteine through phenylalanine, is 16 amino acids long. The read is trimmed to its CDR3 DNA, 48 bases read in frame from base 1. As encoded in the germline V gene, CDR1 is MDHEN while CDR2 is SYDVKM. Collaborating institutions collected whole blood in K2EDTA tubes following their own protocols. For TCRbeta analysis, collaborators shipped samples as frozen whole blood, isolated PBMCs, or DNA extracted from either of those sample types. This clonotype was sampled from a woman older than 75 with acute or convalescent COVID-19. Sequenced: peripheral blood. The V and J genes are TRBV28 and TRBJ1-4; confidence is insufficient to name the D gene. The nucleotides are TGTGCCAGCAGTTTAATGACGGGGTTCGGTAGGGAAAAACTGTTTTTT. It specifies CASSLMTGFGREKLFF.